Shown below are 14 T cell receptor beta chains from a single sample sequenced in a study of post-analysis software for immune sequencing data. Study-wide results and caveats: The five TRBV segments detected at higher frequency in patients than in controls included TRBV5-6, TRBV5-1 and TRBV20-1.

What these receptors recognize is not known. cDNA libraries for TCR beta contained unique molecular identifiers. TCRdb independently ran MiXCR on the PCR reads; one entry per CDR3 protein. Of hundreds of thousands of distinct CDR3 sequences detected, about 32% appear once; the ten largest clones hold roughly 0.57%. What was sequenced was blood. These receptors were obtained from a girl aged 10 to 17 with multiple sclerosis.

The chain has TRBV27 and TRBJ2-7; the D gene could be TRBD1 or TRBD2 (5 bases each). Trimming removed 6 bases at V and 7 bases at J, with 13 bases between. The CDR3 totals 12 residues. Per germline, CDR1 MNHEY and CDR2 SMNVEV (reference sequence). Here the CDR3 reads CASRGENNEQYF. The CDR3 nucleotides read TGTGCCAGCAGGGGGGAGAACAATGAGCAGTACTTC.

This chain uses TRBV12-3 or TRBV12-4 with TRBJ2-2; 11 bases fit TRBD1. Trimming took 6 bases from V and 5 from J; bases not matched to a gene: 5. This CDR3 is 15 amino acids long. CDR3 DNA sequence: TGTGCCAGCAGCCCGGGGACAGGGGGGACCGGGGAGCTGTTTTTT. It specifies CASSPGTGGTGELFF.

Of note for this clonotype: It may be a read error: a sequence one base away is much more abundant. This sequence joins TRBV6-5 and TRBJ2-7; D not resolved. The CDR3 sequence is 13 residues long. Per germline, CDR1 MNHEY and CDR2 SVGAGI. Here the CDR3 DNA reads TGTGCCGGCAGTTACGGTCATCTCGTCGAGCAGTACTTC. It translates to CAGSYGHLVEQYF.

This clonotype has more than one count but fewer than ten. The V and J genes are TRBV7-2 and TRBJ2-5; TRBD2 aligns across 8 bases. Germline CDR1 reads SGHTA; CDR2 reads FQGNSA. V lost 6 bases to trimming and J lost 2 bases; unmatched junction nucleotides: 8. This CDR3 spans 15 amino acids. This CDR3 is CASRPNRGGQETQYF. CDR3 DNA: TGTGCCAGCAGACCAAATCGGGGGGGGCAAGAGACCCAGTACTTC.

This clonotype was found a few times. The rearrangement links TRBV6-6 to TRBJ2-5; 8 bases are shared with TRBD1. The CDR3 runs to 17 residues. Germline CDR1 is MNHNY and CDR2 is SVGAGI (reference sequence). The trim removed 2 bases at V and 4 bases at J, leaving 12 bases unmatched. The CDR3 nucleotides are TGTGCCAGCAGTTACCAGCGGACAGGGTCGAGTGGAGAGACCCAGTACTTC. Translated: CASSYQRTGSSGETQYF.

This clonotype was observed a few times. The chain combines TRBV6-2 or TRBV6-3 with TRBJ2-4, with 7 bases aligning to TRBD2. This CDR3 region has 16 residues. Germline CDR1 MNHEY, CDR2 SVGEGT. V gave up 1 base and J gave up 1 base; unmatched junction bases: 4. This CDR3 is CASSYFGRGAKNIQYF. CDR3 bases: TGTGCCAGCAGTTACTTCGGGCGGGGGGCCAAAAACATTCAGTACTTC.

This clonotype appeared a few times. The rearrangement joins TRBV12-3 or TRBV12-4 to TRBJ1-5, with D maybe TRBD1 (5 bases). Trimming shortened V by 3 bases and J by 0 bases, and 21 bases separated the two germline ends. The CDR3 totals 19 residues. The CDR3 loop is CASSFFVMSGSDSNQPQHF. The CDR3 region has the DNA TGTGCCAGCAGTTTCTTTGTTATGTCAGGGTCTGATAGCAATCAGCCCCAGCATTTT.

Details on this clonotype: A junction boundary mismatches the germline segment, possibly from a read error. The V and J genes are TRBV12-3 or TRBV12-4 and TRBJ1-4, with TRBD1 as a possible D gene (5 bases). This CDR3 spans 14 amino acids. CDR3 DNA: TGTGCCAGCAGTGCGGGACGGCTTAATAAAAAACTGTTTTTT. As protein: CASSAGRLNKKLFF.

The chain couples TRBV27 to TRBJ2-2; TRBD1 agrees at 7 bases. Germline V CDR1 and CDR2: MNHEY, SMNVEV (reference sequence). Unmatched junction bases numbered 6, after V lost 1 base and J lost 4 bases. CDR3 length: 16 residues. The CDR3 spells CASSLFGTVSTGELFF. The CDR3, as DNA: TGTGCCAGCAGTTTATTCGGGACAGTCAGCACCGGGGAGCTGTTTTTT.

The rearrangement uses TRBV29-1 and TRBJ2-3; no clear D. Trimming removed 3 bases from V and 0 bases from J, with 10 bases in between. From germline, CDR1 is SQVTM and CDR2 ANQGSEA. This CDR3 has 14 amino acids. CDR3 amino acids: CSVESRVSTDTQYF. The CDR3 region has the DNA TGCAGCGTTGAGAGTAGAGTAAGCACAGATACGCAGTATTTT.

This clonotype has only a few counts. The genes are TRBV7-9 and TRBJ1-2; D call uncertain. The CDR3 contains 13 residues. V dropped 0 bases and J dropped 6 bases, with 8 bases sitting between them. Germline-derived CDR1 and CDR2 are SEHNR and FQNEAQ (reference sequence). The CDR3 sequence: CASSLAEGDGYTF. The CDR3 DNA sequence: TGTGCCAGCAGCTTAGCTGAAGGCGATGGCTACACCTTC.

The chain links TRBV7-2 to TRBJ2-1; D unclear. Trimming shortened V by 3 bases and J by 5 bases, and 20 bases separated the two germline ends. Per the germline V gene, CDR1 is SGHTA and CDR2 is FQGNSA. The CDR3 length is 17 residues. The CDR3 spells CASSFPKVASWDNEQFF. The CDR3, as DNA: TGTGCCAGCAGCTTCCCCAAGGTCGCCTCATGGGACAATGAGCAGTTCTTC. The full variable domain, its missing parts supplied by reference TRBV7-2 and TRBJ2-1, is GAGVSQSPSNKVTEKGKDVELRCDPISGHTALYWYRQSLGQGLEFLIYFQGNSAPDKSGLPSDRFSAERTGGSVSTLTIQRTQQEDSAVYLCASSFPKVASWDNEQFFGPGTRLTVL.

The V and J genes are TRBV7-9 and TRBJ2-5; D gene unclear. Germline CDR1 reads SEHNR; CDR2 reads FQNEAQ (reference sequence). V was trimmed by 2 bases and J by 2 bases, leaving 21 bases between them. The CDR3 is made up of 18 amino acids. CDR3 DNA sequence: TGTGCCAGCAGCTTATACCCCCCAGAGCGCTATACTCAAGAGACCCAGTACTTC. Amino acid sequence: CASSLYPPERYTQETQYF.

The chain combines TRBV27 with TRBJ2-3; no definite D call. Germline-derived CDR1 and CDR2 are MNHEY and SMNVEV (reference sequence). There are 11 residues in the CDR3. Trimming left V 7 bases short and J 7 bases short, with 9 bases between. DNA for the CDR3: TGTGCCAGCACCGACCAGAATACGCAGTATTTT. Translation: CASTDQNTQYF.